This T cell receptor (beta chain) comes out of a study of blood T cells in healthy people across ages. Ten or more counts support this clonotype. For the second PCR, which ran for roughly 7 to 11 cycles, a sample-barcoded 5' primer and a J-beta primer mix were used. Each CDR3 protein gets one entry after TCRdb re-called the 5' RACE reads with MiXCR. Among around 990,000 distinct CDR3 sequences listed, less than 45% were seen once. Germline V CDR1 and CDR2: SQVTM, ANQGSEA. This CDR3 region has 14 residues. V was pared by 0 bases and J by 7 bases, with 12 bases between. The sequencing input was blood. This TCR was sampled from a man aged 18 to 29 in good health. The chain uses TRBV29-1 and TRBJ1-4, with D possibly being TRBD1 (5 bases). The DNA for the CDR3 is TGCAGCGTTGAAGATCCGGGGGTGGGTGAAAAACTGTTTTTT. Protein product: CSVEDPGVGEKLFF.